The sequence of this T cell receptor beta chain was determined in a study of radiation and T cells in renal cell carcinoma. Study-level points and caveats: Without pretreatment biopsies, baseline tumor clonotype presence was undetermined.

Profiling relied on immunoSEQ multiplex PCR, and the TCRdb table lists in-frame clones only, not all of them. The sample has over 90,000 clones, roughly 82% seen once. The sample's time point: blood 4 weeks post-SBRT, at nephrectomy. The sample's treatment: 15 Gy SBRT to primary tumor, nephrectomy 4 weeks later. Nephrectomy followed 15 Gy stereotactic body radiation by 4 weeks. Radiation-treated patients gave blood at baseline, week 2 and week 4. This renal cell carcinoma was of the clear cell type. Concerning this clone: The antigen is undetermined.

This receptor was obtained from a man between 60 and 75 years old with renal cell carcinoma. Specimen: blood, collected from a patient whose treatment included radiotherapy and nephrectomy.

CDR3 sequence (DNA): TGTGCCATCAGTGAGTCGGCGGGAGGGGGGTCGAACACCGGGGAGCTGTTTTTT. It translates to CAISESAGGGSNTGELFF. This chain joins TRBV10-3 and TRBJ2-2; 9 positions agree with TRBD2. The V segment lost 0 bases and the J segment 0 bases; nucleotides outside the gene matches: 5. The CDR3 spans 18 residues. CDR1 is ENHRY, CDR2 SYGVKD, per germline.